This entry is about one T cell receptor (beta chain). Its specificity is not known. The CDR3 loop spans 18 amino acids. Germline CDR1 is LNHDA and CDR2 is SQIVND (reference sequence). Losses at the gene ends were 10 bases for V and 4 bases for J; bases not matched to a gene: 16. PCR was performed using 60 Vbeta and 13 Jbeta primers. Assay used: immunoSEQ multiplex PCR; TCRdb lists only in-frame clones, some missing. The table has around 130,000 clones, about 70% seen once; the top ten hold 2.6%. The source of the sample is a study of cytomegalovirus exposure and HLA in healthy donors. Study-level background: An earlier analysis found some 120 million unique TCR beta sequences from around 180 million T cells. General study findings and limits: Prior analysis indicated that the majority of TCR beta V segments exhibited productivity approximately 87% or approximately 30% of the time. Later analysis suggested most CMV-associated TCR beta chains were HLA-restricted. As confirmed in vitro, three CMV-associated chains were specific for CMV antigens.

The source of this sequence is a woman aged 60 to 75 in good health and CMV-seropositive. V is TRBV19 and J is TRBJ2-2, with 12 nucleotides matching TRBD1. The sequenced sample was PBMCs. CDR3 sequence (DNA): TGTGCCACGGCCGACGGGACAGGGGGCTTCGTGGGCACCGGGGAGCTGTTTTTT. Amino acids: CATADGTGGFVGTGELFF.